This section outlines one T cell receptor beta chain sequence together with its context. Its antigen is currently unknown. Repertoires were generated with immunoSEQ multiplex PCR, while TCRdb's copy carries only in-frame clones and drops some. The repertoire holds 160,000 or so clones, with approximately 86% as singletons. The record originates from a study of cytomegalovirus exposure and HLA in healthy donors. Study-level points and caveats: In the approximately 120 validation repertoires, a later analysis found that first-cohort TCR clusters tended to co-occur.

Per germline, CDR1 SGHVS and CDR2 FQNEAQ. V was clipped by 5 bases and J by 7 bases, with 29 bases between them. The CDR3 sequence is 18 residues long. Sequenced input: PBMCs. This sequence joins TRBV7-8 and TRBJ1-2, with D possibly TRBD1 on 5 matching bases. The source is a man between 25 and 39 years old in good health and CMV-seropositive. CDR3 DNA: TGTGCCAGCAGCCCCCGTAGGGGTAAAAAGCCCACGCTCGGTGGCTACACCTTC. As protein: CASSPRRGKKPTLGGYTF.